This T cell receptor (beta chain) emerged from a study of T cells in Graves' hyperthyroidism and ophthalmopathy. The CDR3 regions of TCR beta were amplified from RNA transcripts. Primed by the HTBI set, a first-round RT-PCR was run on the TCR CDR3. Each CDR3 protein gets one entry after TCRdb re-called the multiplex PCR reads with MiXCR. The sample gives over 300,000 distinct CDR3 sequences, roughly 13% of which show up once; approximately 35% is in the top ten. The germline V gene has CDR1 MGHRA and CDR2 YSYEKL. V was shortened by 2 bases and J by 2 bases, with 6 bases between the two germline ends. CDR3 size: 13 residues. This clonotype has only a few counts.

The TCR sequence derives from a woman aged 40 to 50 with Graves' ophthalmopathy. This chain links TRBV4-1 with TRBJ1-1; D not resolved. The sequenced material came from blood. The CDR3 here is CASSQRTNTEAFF. Written as DNA, the CDR3 is TGCGCCAGCAGCCAAAGGACTAACACTGAAGCTTTCTTT.